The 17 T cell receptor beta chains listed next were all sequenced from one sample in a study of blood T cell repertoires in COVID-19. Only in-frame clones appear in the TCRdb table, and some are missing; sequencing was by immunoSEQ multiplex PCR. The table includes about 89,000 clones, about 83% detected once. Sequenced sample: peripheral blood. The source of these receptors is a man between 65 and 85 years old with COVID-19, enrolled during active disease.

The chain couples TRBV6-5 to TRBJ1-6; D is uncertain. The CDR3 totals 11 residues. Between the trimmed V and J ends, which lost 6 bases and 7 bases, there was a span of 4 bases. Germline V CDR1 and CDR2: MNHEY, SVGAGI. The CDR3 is CASRQNSPLHF. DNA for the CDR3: TGTGCCAGCAGGCAGAATTCACCCCTCCACTTT.

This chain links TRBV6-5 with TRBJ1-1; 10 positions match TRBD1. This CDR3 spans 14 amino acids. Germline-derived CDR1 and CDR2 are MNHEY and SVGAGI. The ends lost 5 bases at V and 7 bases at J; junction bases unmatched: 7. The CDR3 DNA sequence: TGTGCCAGCAGTAACCCGACAGGGGGCGTTGAAGCTTTCTTT. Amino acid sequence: CASSNPTGGVEAFF.

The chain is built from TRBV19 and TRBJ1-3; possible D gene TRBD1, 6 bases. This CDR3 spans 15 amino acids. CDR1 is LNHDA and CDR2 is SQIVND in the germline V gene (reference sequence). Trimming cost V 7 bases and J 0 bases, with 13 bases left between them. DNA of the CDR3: TGTGCCAGTACTTACCGGGACACCTCTGGAAACACCATATATTTT. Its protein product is CASTYRDTSGNTIYF.

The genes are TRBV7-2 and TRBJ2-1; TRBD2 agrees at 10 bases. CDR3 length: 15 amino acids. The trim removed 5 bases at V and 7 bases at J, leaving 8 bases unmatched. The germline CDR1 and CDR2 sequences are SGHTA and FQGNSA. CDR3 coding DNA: TGTGCCAGCAGCCCTGGACTAGCGGTTAATAATGAGCAGTTCTTC. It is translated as CASSPGLAVNNEQFF.

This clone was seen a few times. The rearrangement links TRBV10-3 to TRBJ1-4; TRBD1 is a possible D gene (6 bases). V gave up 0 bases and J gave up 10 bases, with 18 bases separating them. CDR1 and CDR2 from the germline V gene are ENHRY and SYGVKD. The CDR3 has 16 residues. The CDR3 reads CAISESMAGEFAKLFF. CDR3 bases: TGTGCCATCAGTGAGTCAATGGCAGGGGAGTTTGCAAAACTGTTTTTT.

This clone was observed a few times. The CDR3 here is CASSEANLWTGLTASNQPQHF. Written as DNA, the CDR3 is TGTGCCAGCAGTGAAGCCAATCTCTGGACAGGGCTAACGGCGAGCAATCAGCCCCAGCATTTT. The chain couples TRBV6-1 to TRBJ1-5, with TRBD1 matching 8 bases. The germline CDR1 and CDR2 sequences are MNHNS and SASEGT. Trimming removed 0 bases from V and 1 base from J; junction bases left unmatched: 17. The CDR3 sequence is 21 residues long.

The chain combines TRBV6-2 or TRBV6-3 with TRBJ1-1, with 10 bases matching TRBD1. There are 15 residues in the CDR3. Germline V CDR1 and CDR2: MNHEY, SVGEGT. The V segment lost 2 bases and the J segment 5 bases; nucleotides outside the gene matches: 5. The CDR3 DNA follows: TGTGCCAGCAGTTACCGAGGGACAGGGGCTACTGAAGCTTTCTTT. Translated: CASSYRGTGATEAFF.

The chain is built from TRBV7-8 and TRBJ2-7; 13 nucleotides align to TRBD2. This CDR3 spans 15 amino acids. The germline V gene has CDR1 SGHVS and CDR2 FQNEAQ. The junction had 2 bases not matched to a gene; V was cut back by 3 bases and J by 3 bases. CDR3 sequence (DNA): TGTGCCAGCAGCTTCGGACTAGCGGGAGTCTACGAGCAGTACTTC. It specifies CASSFGLAGVYEQYF.

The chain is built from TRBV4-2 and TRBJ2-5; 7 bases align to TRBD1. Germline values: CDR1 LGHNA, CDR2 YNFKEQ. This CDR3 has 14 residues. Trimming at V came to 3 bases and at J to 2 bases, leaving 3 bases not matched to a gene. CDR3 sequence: CASSQDRHQETQYF. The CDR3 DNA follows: TGTGCCAGCAGCCAGGACAGGCATCAAGAGACCCAGTACTTC.

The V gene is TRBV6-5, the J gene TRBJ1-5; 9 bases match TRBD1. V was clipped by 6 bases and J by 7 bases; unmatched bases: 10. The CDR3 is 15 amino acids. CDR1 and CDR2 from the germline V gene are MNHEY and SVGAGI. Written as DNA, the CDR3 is TGTGCCAGCAGCAAAACCGGGACAGGGAACCAGCCCCAGCATTTT. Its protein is CASSKTGTGNQPQHF.

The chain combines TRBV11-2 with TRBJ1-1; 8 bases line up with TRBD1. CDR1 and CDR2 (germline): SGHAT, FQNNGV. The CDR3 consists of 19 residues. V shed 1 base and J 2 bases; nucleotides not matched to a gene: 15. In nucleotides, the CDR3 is TGTGCCAGCAGCTTAGCCTGGATTGGTGGACAGGGACGAAACACTGAAGCTTTCTTT. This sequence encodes CASSLAWIGGQGRNTEAFF.

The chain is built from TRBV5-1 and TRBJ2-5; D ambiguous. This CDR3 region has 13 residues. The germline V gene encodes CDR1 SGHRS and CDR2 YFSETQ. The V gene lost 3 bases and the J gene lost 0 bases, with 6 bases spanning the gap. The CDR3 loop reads CASSSGYQETQYF. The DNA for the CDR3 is TGCGCCAGCAGCTCCGGGTACCAAGAGACCCAGTACTTC.

Here the CDR3 reads CASSEQGRVKLFF. As DNA, the CDR3 is TGTGCCAGCAGTGAACAGGGTAGGGTAAAACTGTTTTTT. The J gene is TRBJ1-4, the V gene TRBV12-3 or TRBV12-4; possible D gene TRBD1, 6 bases. The CDR3 loop spans 13 amino acids. V shed 5 bases and J shed 10 bases, with 14 bases lying between them.

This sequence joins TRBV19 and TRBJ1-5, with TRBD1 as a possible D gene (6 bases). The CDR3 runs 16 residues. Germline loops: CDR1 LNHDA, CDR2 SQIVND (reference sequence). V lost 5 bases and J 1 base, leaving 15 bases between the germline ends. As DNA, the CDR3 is TGTGCCAGTAGTCCTCCAGGGGCTTCGAGCAATCAGCCCCAGCATTTT. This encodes CASSPPGASSNQPQHF.

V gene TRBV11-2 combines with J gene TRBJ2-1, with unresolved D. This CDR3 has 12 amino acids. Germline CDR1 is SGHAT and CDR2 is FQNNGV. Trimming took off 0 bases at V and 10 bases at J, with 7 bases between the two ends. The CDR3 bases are TGTGCCAGCAGCTTAGATCGGTCAGAGCAGTTCTTC. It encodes CASSLDRSEQFF.

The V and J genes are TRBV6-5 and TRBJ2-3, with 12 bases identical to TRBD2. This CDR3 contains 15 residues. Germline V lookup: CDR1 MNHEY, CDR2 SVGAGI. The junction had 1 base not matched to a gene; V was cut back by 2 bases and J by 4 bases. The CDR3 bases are TGTGCCAGCAGTTACGCTAGCGGGAGGGCAGATACGCAGTATTTT. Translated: CASSYASGRADTQYF.

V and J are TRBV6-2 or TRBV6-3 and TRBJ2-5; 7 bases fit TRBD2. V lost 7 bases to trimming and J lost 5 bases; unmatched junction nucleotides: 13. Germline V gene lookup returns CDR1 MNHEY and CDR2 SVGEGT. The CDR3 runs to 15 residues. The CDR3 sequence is CASTPALRESETQYF. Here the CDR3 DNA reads TGTGCCAGCACCCCCGCCCTGCGGGAGTCCGAGACCCAGTACTTC.